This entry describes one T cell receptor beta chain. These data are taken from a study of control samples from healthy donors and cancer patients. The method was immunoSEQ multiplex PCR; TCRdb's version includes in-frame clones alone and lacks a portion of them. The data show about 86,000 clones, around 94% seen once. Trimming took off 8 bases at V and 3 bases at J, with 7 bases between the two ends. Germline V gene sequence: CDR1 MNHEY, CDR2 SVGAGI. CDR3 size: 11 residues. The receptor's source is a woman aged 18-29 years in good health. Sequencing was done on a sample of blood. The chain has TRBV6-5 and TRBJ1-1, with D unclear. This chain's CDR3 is CASWAYTEAFF. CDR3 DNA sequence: TGTGCCAGCTGGGCTTACACTGAAGCTTTCTTT.